What follows are 9 T cell receptor beta chains derived from one specimen sequenced in a study of T cells in Graves' hyperthyroidism and ophthalmopathy. Amplified TCR beta CDR3 regions came from RNA transcripts. The TCR CDR3 was amplified in a first-round RT-PCR using the HTBI primer set. TCRdb recomputed calls from the multiplex PCR reads with MiXCR, one row per CDR3 protein. This sample has under 350,000 distinct CDR3 sequences, with 18% found just once. The sequencing sample was made of blood. The receptors stem from a woman aged 45-65 years with Graves' hyperthyroidism.

This clonotype was detected only a few times. The chain employs TRBV24-1 and TRBJ2-3; 7 positions agree with TRBD1. Germline CDR1 KGHDR, CDR2 SFDVKD. V shed 6 bases and J 0 bases; nucleotides not matched to a gene: 5. The CDR3 contains 15 residues. The CDR3 protein is CATSPGQESTDTQYF. The DNA for the CDR3 is TGTGCCACCAGTCCTGGACAGGAGAGCACAGATACGCAGTATTTT.

CDR3 amino acids: CASSEELAGSEQYF. For the CDR3, the DNA is TGCGCCAGCAGTGAGGAGCTAGCGGGCAGTGAGCAGTACTTC. This chain connects TRBV10-2 to TRBJ2-7; 8 nucleotides agree with TRBD2. V lost 2 bases to trimming and J lost 7 bases; unmatched junction nucleotides: 7. Germline V gene sequence: CDR1 WSHSY, CDR2 SAAADI. The CDR3 length is 14 residues.

V is TRBV10-3 and J is TRBJ2-2; possible D gene TRBD1, 6 bases. From germline, CDR1 is ENHRY and CDR2 SYGVKD. The CDR3 runs 13 residues. Between the trimmed V and J ends, which lost 3 bases and 7 bases, there was a span of 9 bases. The CDR3 protein is CAISEGQYGELFF. For the CDR3, the DNA is TGTGCCATCAGTGAAGGACAGTACGGGGAGCTGTTTTTT.

The rearrangement uses TRBV27 and TRBJ2-1; a possible D gene is TRBD1 (6 bases). Germline-derived CDR1 and CDR2 are MNHEY and SMNVEV (reference sequence). This CDR3 has 16 residues. V lost 5 bases and J lost 5, with 19 bases in between. Written as DNA, the CDR3 is TGTGCCAGCAGTGACCATAGGGGGTCAAAAGACAATGAGCAGTTCTTC. As protein: CASSDHRGSKDNEQFF.

This clonotype was seen ten or more times. The rearrangement links TRBV2 to TRBJ2-5, with TRBD1 matching 12 bases. CDR1 and CDR2 (germline): SNHLY, FYNNEI. With 3 bases clipped from V and 3 bases from J, the junction kept 5 bases outside the gene matches. The CDR3 consists of 16 residues. For the CDR3, the DNA is TGTGCCAGCAGTGACCGGGACAGGGGGCCCAAAGAGACCCAGTACTTC. Residues: CASSDRDRGPKETQYF.

This clonotype was counted many times. V gene TRBV28 combines with J gene TRBJ1-5; the match to TRBD1 covers 7 bases. CDR1 is MDHEN, CDR2 SYDVKM, per germline. The CDR3 is 15 residues long. J was trimmed by 4 bases and V by 5 bases; bases with no gene match: 8. The CDR3 DNA is TGTGCCAGCAGTCCCCGGACAGGACGTAATCAGCCCCAGCATTTT. Its protein is CASSPRTGRNQPQHF.

Many counts were recorded for this clonotype. J is TRBJ2-2 and V is TRBV30; D is unclear. Between the trimmed V and J ends, which lost 1 base and 8 bases, there was a span of 11 bases. The CDR3 runs 13 residues. The V gene's germline CDR1 is GTSNPN and CDR2 SVGIG (reference sequence). The CDR3, as DNA: TGTGCCTGGAGTGGGCCGGGCCATGGGGAGCTGTTTTTT. Its translation is CAWSGPGHGELFF.

In this sample, this clonotype turned up a few times. The V and J genes are TRBV29-1 and TRBJ1-2; no clear D. The CDR3 extends over 12 amino acids. In germline, CDR1 is SQVTM, CDR2 ANQGSEA. V shed 6 bases and J shed 5 bases, with 13 bases lying between them. The CDR3 loop reads CSVKHGDYGYTF. CDR3 in DNA: TGCAGCGTAAAACACGGAGATTATGGCTACACCTTC.

This clonotype was counted a few times. The rearrangement links TRBV4-1 to TRBJ1-1; unclear D gene. Germline loops: CDR1 MGHRA, CDR2 YSYEKL. This CDR3 region has 15 residues. Trimming removed 0 bases at V and 4 bases at J, with 12 bases between. The CDR3 sequence: CASSQDEAAGTEAFF. The CDR3 DNA reads TGCGCCAGCAGCCAAGATGAGGCAGCGGGCACTGAAGCTTTCTTT.